This section outlines one T cell receptor beta chain sequence together with its context. In the original analysis: Estimates of nucleated cell counts were drawn from the amplification of reference gene primers. Assay: immunoSEQ multiplex PCR; the TCRdb copy retains only in-frame clones and omits some. V, J and clone size derive from that table, while D and trimming were established from the DNA sequence. This repertoire shows more than 300,000 clones, roughly 90% found once; its top ten account for 5% to 7%. These data are taken from a study of blood T cell repertoires in COVID-19. Whole-study context: The United States, Italy and Spain provided the acute and convalescent COVID-19 samples.

Germline loops: CDR1 SGDLS, CDR2 YYNGEE. The CDR3 length is 16 residues. V lost 1 base and J 2 bases, leaving 13 bases between the germline ends. Sequencing input: peripheral blood. The rearrangement links TRBV9 to TRBJ2-1, with a weak D call TRBD1 (6 bases). The receptor was derived from a man between 18 and 35 years old who had recovered from COVID-19. The CDR3 reads CASSVQGRGAYNEQFF. The CDR3, as DNA: TGTGCCAGCAGCGTACAGGGGAGAGGGGCCTACAATGAGCAGTTCTTC.